Many counts were recorded for the clone carrying this TCR beta chain. Its antigen is undetermined. TCRdb used MiXCR to reprocess the 5' RACE reads, holding one entry per CDR3 protein. The sample records roughly 39,000 distinct CDR3 sequences, 6.8% being singletons. Time point specified: sample taken at primary tumor resection. The study sequenced unsorted whole RNA from tumor, nontumor lung or frozen PBMC. The entry originates in a study of spatial heterogeneity in lung cancer. Study-level information: The average count in raw reads for each unique TCR and UMI combination exceeded 8.5 appearances. Study-wide points: Blood contained ubiquitous expanded tumor TCRs more at resection than at follow-up.

With V trimmed by 3 bases and J by 6 bases, 7 bases remained unmatched. Germline assignment: CDR1 SGHRS and CDR2 YFSETQ. The CDR3 runs 15 residues. Sequencing was performed on PBMCs, taken at surgery. The sequence was obtained from a female donor with early-stage non-small cell lung cancer. The V gene is TRBV5-1, the J gene TRBJ1-5; 9 bases are shared with TRBD1. The CDR3 DNA reads as TGCGCCAGCAGCTGGACAGGGGAGGTGAGTCAGCCCCAGCATTTT. This encodes CASSWTGEVSQPQHF.